This note documents a single TCR beta chain sequence. The antigen is not known. The data were taken from a study of shared clonotypes between healthy human individuals. Whole-study findings and limits: In a few donors, around 5.5% of naive CD4 clonotypes appeared in common. Among the subsets, naive ones generally showed larger estimated richness than memory ones. Generation probabilities of non-shared clonotypes were lower (relative to those shared by all four donors).

The CDR3 has 14 amino acids. Trimming left V 0 bases short and J 5 bases short, with 12 bases between. Germline V CDR1 and CDR2: SGHDT, YYEEEE. The table came from immunoSEQ multiplex PCR; TCRdb's copy has only in-frame clones and leaves some out. The sample has around 2,000,000 clones, 85% to 95% seen once. Naive CD8 cells, CD45RO-negative and positively selected for CCR7, excluded terminally differentiated effector memory CD45RA+ cells. This chain joins TRBV5-6 and TRBJ2-7; tentative D call: TRBD2 (5 bases). The receptor comes from a man aged 18 to 30 in good health. The sequenced sample consisted of naive CD8+ T cells sorted from blood. DNA of the CDR3: TGTGCCAGCAGCTTGGAGCTAGCCCGCCACGAGCAGTACTTC. Its protein product is CASSLELARHEQYF. Full variable domain (remainder filled in from reference TRBV5-6 and TRBJ2-7): DAGVTQSPTHLIKTRGQQVTLRCSPKSGHDTVSWYQQALGQGPQFIFQYYEEEERQRGNFPDRFSGHQFPNYSSELNVNALLLGDSALYLCASSLELARHEQYFGPGTRLTVT.